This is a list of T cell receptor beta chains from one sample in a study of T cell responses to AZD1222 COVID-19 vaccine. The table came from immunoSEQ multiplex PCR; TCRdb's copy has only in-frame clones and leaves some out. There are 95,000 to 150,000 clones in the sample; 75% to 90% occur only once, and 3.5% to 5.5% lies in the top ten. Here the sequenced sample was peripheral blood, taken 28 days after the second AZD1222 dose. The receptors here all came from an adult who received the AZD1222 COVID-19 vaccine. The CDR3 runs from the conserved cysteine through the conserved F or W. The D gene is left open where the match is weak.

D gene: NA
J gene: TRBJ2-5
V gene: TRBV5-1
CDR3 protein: CASSYTGHQETQYF

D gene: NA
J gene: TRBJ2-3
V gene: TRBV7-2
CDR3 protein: CASSPLQGRGDTQYF

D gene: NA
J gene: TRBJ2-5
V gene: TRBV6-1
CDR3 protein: CASSEGGRGTQYF

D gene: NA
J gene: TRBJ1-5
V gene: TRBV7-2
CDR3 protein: CASSLGLTGNQPQHF

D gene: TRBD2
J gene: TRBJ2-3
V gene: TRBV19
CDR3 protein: CASSIGLAAPDTQYF

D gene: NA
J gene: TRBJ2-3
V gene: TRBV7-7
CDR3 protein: CASSLGEEDTQYF

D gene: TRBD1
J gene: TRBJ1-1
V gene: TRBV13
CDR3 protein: CASRESQQGWNTEAFF

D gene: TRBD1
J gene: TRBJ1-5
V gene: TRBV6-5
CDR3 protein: CASSYEGARQPQHF

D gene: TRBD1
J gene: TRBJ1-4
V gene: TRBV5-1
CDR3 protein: CASSRQGEEKLFF

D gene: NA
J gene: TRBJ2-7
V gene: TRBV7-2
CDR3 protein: CASSLNVESYEQYF

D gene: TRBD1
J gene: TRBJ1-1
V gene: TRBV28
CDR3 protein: CASSLPTTGVAEAFF

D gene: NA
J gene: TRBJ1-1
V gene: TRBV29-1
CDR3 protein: CSVQATVLNTEAFF

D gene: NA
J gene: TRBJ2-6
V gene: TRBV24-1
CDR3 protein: CATSASGTGANVLTF

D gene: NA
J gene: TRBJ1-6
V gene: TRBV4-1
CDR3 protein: CASSQIRPASSYNSPLHF

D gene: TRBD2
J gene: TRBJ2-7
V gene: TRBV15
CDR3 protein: CATSRPSGLSYEQYF

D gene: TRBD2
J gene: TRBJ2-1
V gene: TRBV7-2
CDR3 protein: CASSFSGGAYNEQFF

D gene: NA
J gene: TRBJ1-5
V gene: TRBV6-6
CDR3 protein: CAIQNGVSNQPQHF

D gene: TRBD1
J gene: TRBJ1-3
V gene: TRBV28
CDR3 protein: CASSFRGRENTIYF

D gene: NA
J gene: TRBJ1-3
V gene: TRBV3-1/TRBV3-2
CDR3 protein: CASSQRGTIYF

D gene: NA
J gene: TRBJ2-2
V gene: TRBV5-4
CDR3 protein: CASSLGPAAGTGELFF

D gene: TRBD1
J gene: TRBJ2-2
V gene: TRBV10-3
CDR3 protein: CAISVINRGLTGELFF

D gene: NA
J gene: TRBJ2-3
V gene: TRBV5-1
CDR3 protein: CASSPVGARTDTQYF

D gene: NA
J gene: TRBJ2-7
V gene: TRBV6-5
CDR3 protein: CASSYSDSDYEQYF

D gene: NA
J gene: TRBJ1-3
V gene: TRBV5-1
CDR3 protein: CASSLASSGNTIYF

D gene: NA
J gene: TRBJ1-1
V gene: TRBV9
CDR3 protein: CASSGRGIAVNTEAFF